A single sample is the source of the 20 T cell receptor beta chains below, sequenced in a study of T cells in Graves' hyperthyroidism and ophthalmopathy. Using RNA transcripts as the source, TCR beta CDR3 regions were amplified. In the first-round RT-PCR of the TCR CDR3, the HTBI primer set was used. In TCRdb, the multiplex PCR reads were re-called with MiXCR into one record per CDR3 protein. The repertoire has approximately 600,000 distinct CDR3 sequences, about a fifth of them found once; the top ten carry approximately 30%. Sequencing input: blood. These receptors originate from a man aged 25 to 40 with Graves' ophthalmopathy.

This clonotype was found a few times. The CDR3, as DNA: TGCGCCAGCAGCCCCGCCGGGCGTAGGGGCTACACCTTC. Its translation: CASSPAGRRGYTF. The chain uses TRBV5-1 and TRBJ1-2; no definite D call. The CDR3 length is 13 residues. The V end lost 4 bases, the J end lost 8 bases, and 15 bases lay between the germline ends. The germline CDR1 and CDR2 sequences are SGHRS and YFSETQ. Full variable domain (remainder filled in from reference TRBV5-1 and TRBJ1-2): KAGVTQTPRYLIKTRGQQVTLSCSPISGHRSVSWYQQTPGQGLQFLFEYFSETQRNKGNFPGRFSGRQFSNSRSEMNVSTLELGDSALYLCASSPAGRRGYTFGSGTRLTVV.

This clonotype was seen at least ten times. The CDR3 region is CASSYYRGQTNTEAFF. As DNA, the CDR3 is TGTGCCAGCAGCTACTACAGGGGGCAAACAAACACTGAAGCTTTCTTT. The chain is built from TRBV11-2 and TRBJ1-1; 9 bases are shared with TRBD1. From germline, CDR1 is SGHAT and CDR2 FQNNGV. With 4 bases clipped from V and 2 bases from J, the junction kept 8 bases outside the gene matches. This CDR3 comprises 16 residues.

This clonotype turned up a few times. The rearrangement uses TRBV6-1 and TRBJ2-7; D ambiguous. The V end was cut by 1 base, the J end by 0 bases, with 7 bases between. Germline V gene lookup returns CDR1 MNHNS and CDR2 SASEGT. CDR3 length equals 14 residues. The CDR3 coding sequence is TGTGCCAGCAGTGAAGTGGTCACCTCCTACGAGCAGTACTTC. Its translation is CASSEVVTSYEQYF.

This clonotype showed up just a few times. This sequence joins TRBV27 and TRBJ1-2; TRBD1 is a possible D gene (5 bases). The germline V and J ends were trimmed by 5 bases and 4 bases, with 11 bases remaining between them. In germline, CDR1 is MNHEY, CDR2 SMNVEV (reference sequence). The CDR3 length is 13 residues. Here the CDR3 DNA reads TGTGCCAGCAGTCTGGGACCTACCTATGGCTACACCTTC. As protein: CASSLGPTYGYTF.

This clonotype was counted a few times. The chain has TRBV9 and TRBJ2-7; the D is unclear. V lost 0 bases, J lost 4 bases, and 11 bases lay in between. The CDR3 loop spans 14 amino acids. Looked up from germline, CDR1 is SGDLS and CDR2 is YYNGEE. The CDR3 protein is CASSVDGVGYEQYF. CDR3 sequence (DNA): TGTGCCAGCAGCGTAGATGGTGTGGGATACGAGCAGTACTTC.

This clonotype showed up just once. The chain carries TRBV19 and TRBJ2-1, with a tentative D call TRBD2 (6 bases). The V end lost 6 bases, the J end lost 9 bases, and 15 bases lay between the germline ends. The CDR3 has 13 amino acids. CDR1 is LNHDA and CDR2 is SQIVND in the germline V gene (reference sequence). The CDR3 nucleotides read TGTGCCAGTAGCGGGAGCCACCTTGTTGAGCAGTTCTTC. It is translated as CASSGSHLVEQFF.

This clonotype was picked up many times. The genes are TRBV5-1 and TRBJ2-7; a possible D gene is TRBD2 (6 bases). V was cut by 0 bases and J by 3 bases, with 10 bases left in between. Germline V gene sequence: CDR1 SGHRS, CDR2 YFSETQ. The CDR3 sequence is 14 residues long. CDR3 sequence (DNA): TGCGCCAGCAGCTTGGCGGGAGCCATCTACGAGCAGTACTTC. This gives the protein CASSLAGAIYEQYF.

This clonotype was counted between two and nine times. The rearrangement links TRBV20-1 to TRBJ2-5, with 11 bases aligning to TRBD2. From germline, CDR1 is DFQATT and CDR2 SNEGSKA (reference sequence). V dropped 6 bases and J dropped 4; count of bases not matched to a gene: 16. The CDR3 contains 17 residues. In DNA, the CDR3 is TGCAGTGCAACGACTGAGGAACTAGCGGGAGCTGGAGAGACCCAGTACTTC. It specifies CSATTEELAGAGETQYF.

Comment on this clonotype: This may stem from a read error, because a much larger clone lies one nucleotide away. The J gene is TRBJ2-1, the V gene TRBV28; 12 bases are shared with TRBD2. This CDR3 is built from 16 residues. Germline lookup yields CDR1 MDHEN and CDR2 SYDVKM. The CDR3: CASRRGTSGPYNEQLF. The CDR3 DNA follows: TGTGCCAGCAGAAGGGGGACTAGCGGGCCCTACAATGAGCAGCTCTTC.

This clonotype has just a few counts. The V call is TRBV7-3, the J call TRBJ2-1; TRBD1 aligns across 9 bases. This CDR3 has 15 amino acids. Germline V gene lookup returns CDR1 SGHTA and CDR2 FQGTGA. Trimming removed 5 bases from V and 8 bases from J; junction bases left unmatched: 10. The CDR3 loop is CASSPQDRGRDEQFF. The DNA of the CDR3 is TGTGCCAGCAGCCCACAGGACAGGGGTCGAGATGAGCAGTTCTTC.

This chain connects TRBV6-2 or TRBV6-3 to TRBJ2-6; either TRBD1 or TRBD2 may supply D (5 bases each). Germline CDR1 MNHEY, CDR2 SVGEGT. This CDR3 has 20 amino acids. Trimming pared 5 bases from V and 1 base from J, leaving 24 bases between. Here the CDR3 reads CASSPLGTDHFVSGANVLTF. CDR3 in DNA: TGTGCCAGCAGTCCCCTTGGGACGGATCACTTTGTATCTGGGGCCAACGTCCTGACTTTC.

Note on this clonotype: At one end, the junction sequence differs from germline, possibly due to a read error. The chain couples TRBV5-1 to TRBJ1-1; D might be TRBD1 (6 bases). The CDR3 extends over 16 amino acids. Germline-derived CDR1 and CDR2 are SGHRS and YFSETQ. This CDR3 reads CASSFRTGRSAGGAFF. The CDR3 DNA follows: TGTGCCAGCAGCTTCAGAACAGGGCGGAGCGCCGGGGGAGCTTTCTTT.

This clonotype came up a few times. J is TRBJ2-3 and V is TRBV7-2; perhaps TRBD1 as D (6 bases). The V end was cut by 2 bases, the J end by 4 bases, with 10 bases between. This CDR3 region has 14 residues. Germline CDR1 reads SGHTA; CDR2 reads FQGNSA. The CDR3 region has the DNA TGTGCCAGCAGCTTACAGGGGCAGGCAGATACGCAGTATTTT. It encodes CASSLQGQADTQYF.

This clonotype was counted a few times. The CDR3, as DNA: TGTGCCAGCAGTACAGGGGGCCTCCATAGCAATCAGCCCCAGCATTTT. Translation gives CASSTGGLHSNQPQHF. V gene TRBV6-1 combines with J gene TRBJ1-5, with 9 bases identical to TRBD1. V was pared by 5 bases and J by 0 bases, with 5 bases of the junction left unmatched. The CDR3 totals 16 residues. CDR1 and CDR2 (germline): MNHNS, SASEGT.

This clonotype was observed many times. The chain couples TRBV11-2 to TRBJ2-7, with D possibly being TRBD1 (6 bases). V dropped 3 bases and J dropped 3 bases, with 18 bases sitting between them. The CDR3 has 16 residues. From germline, CDR1 is SGHAT and CDR2 FQNNGV. CDR3 loop: CASSFPPFRQDYEQYF. CDR3 bases: TGTGCCAGCAGCTTTCCACCATTCCGACAGGACTACGAGCAGTACTTC.

This clonotype was detected many times. The rearrangement links TRBV20-1 to TRBJ2-7; D may be TRBD1 (6 bases). Trimming cost V 2 bases and J 1 base, with 9 bases left between them. CDR1 DFQATT and CDR2 SNEGSKA come from the germline V gene (reference sequence). The CDR3 is 13 residues long. The CDR3 loop is CSARSRGSYEQYF. The DNA for the CDR3 is TGCAGTGCTAGATCCAGGGGTTCCTACGAGCAGTACTTC.

This clonotype was counted only a few times. The rearrangement uses TRBV7-9 and TRBJ2-7; TRBD1 matches 9 bases. The CDR3 length is 16 residues. Germline-derived CDR1 and CDR2 are SEHNR and FQNEAQ (reference sequence). Trimming cost V 5 bases and J 5 bases; bases outside gene matches: 13. CDR3 DNA: TGTGCCAGCAGCGAAGCCGCCGGGACAGGGTTCGACGAGCAGTACTTC. Residues: CASSEAAGTGFDEQYF.

The chain recombines TRBV7-2 with TRBJ2-3; TRBD2 matches 10 bases. The ends lost 6 bases at V and 0 bases at J; junction bases unmatched: 9. CDR1 is SGHTA, CDR2 FQGNSA, per germline. The CDR3 has 17 amino acids. CDR3 loop: CASRAFVSGRSTDTQYF. Here the CDR3 DNA reads TGTGCCAGCAGAGCCTTCGTTAGCGGGAGGAGCACAGATACGCAGTATTTT.

The chain is built from TRBV9 and TRBJ2-1; D unclear. V was cut by 3 bases and J by 6 bases, with 13 bases left in between. CDR3 length equals 14 residues. Germline CDR1 and CDR2: SGDLS and YYNGEE. Here the CDR3 reads CASSETERSNEQFF. Written as DNA, the CDR3 is TGTGCCAGCAGCGAAACAGAGCGCTCCAATGAGCAGTTCTTC.

The chain employs TRBV6-2 or TRBV6-3 and TRBJ1-5; 8 nucleotides line up with TRBD1. This CDR3 has 17 amino acids. V gave up 4 bases and J gave up 1 base; unmatched junction bases: 9. Germline V gene sequence: CDR1 MNHEY, CDR2 SVGEGT. The CDR3 sequence is CASSSITGGVSNQPQHF. The CDR3 bases are TGTGCCAGCAGTTCTATAACAGGGGGGGTAAGCAATCAGCCCCAGCATTTT.